The rows below give T cell receptor beta chains drawn from one sample of a study of T cells expressing NK-cell markers. Following a re-call of the 5' RACE reads, TCRdb has one entry per CDR3 protein and lacks DNA. This sample's table has some 110,000 distinct CDR3 sequences. Source material: blood T cells: a sorted CD56 or NKG2C T cell subset, CD4+ or CD8+ T cells, or bulk PBMC T cells (not recorded which). All receptors derive from a woman between 18 and 69 years old in good health. The CDR3 runs from the conserved cysteine through the conserved F or W.

CDR3aa: CAICGGGIQETQYF
v_gene: TRBV5-1
j_gene: TRBJ2-5

CDR3aa: CATSGNQGDGYTF
v_gene: TRBV15
j_gene: TRBJ1-2

CDR3aa: CASSLATVGEKLFF
v_gene: TRBV7-2
j_gene: TRBJ1-4

CDR3aa: CASSQDGGWTDTQYF
v_gene: TRBV4-3
j_gene: TRBJ2-3

CDR3aa: CASSLGLAGTDMQYF
v_gene: TRBV7-9
j_gene: TRBJ2-3

CDR3aa: CASSFGQGVSEAFF
v_gene: TRBV19
j_gene: TRBJ1-1

CDR3aa: CASTSEFQQFF
v_gene: TRBV12-3/TRBV12-4
j_gene: TRBJ2-1

CDR3aa: CSARGDFLREETQYF
v_gene: TRBV20-1
j_gene: TRBJ2-5

CDR3aa: CASSEFDIQETQYF
v_gene: TRBV25-1
j_gene: TRBJ2-5

CDR3aa: CASSLGGGVYNEQFF
v_gene: TRBV5-6
j_gene: TRBJ2-1